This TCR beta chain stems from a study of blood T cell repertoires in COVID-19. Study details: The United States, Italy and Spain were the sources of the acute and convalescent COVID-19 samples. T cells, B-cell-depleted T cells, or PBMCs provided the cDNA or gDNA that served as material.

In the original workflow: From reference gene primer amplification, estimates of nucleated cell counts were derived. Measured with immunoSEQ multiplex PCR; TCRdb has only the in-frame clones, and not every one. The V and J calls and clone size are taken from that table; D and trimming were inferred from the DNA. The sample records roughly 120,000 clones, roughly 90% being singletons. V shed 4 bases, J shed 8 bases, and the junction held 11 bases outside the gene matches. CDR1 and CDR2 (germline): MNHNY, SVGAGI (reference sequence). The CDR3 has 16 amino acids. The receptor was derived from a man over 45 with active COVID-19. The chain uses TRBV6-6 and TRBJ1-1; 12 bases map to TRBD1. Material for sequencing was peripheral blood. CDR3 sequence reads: CASSSRDRGLTLEAFF. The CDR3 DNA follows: TGTGCCAGCAGTTCCCGGGACAGGGGGCTCACTTTAGAAGCTTTCTTT.